This TCR beta chain was identified during a study of tissue T cells after allogeneic stem cell transplantation. Findings and limits, study-wide: Shared clones across patients were few; motif clustering revealed tissue-specific shared signatures. Blood and spleen captured only part of the tissue TCR repertoire. TCR repertoires tracked anatomic similarity, regardless of disease or transplant status.

J was trimmed by 2 bases and V by 4 bases; bases with no gene match: 0. The germline V gene encodes CDR1 SGHSA and CDR2 FRNQAP. This CDR3 contains 14 residues. The table came from immunoSEQ multiplex PCR; TCRdb's copy has only in-frame clones and leaves some out. The sample yields about 7,500 clones, around 48% seen once. As concerns this clone: The target antigen is unknown. Each gene name is a mouse one. The read ends 1 residue shy of where the CDR3 ends; the end is completed using the germline J gene.

The time point was: mouse harvest day 7 after allogeneic transplant. Mouse grafts combined 10^7 T-cell-depleted bone marrow cells with 10^6 splenic CD5+ T cells. Mice had MHC-mismatched B6 into BALB/c GVHD, sampled day 7 or 14. The specimen sequenced was gut tissue. This clonotype was obtained from a female BALB/c mouse given C57BL/6 T cells with graft-versus-host disease after an allogeneic hematopoietic cell transplant. The rearrangement joins TRBV16 to TRBJ1-3; 9 nucleotides align to TRBD1. The CDR3 is CASSWTGAGNTLYF. CDR3 bases read: TGTGCAAGCAGCTGGACAGGGGCTGGAAATACGCTCTAT. Full variable domain (remainder filled in from reference TRBV16 and TRBJ1-3): NAGVIQTPRHKVTGKGQEATLWCEPISGHSAVFWYRQTIVQGLEFLTYFRNQAPIDDSGMPKERFSAQMPNQSHSTLKIQSTQPQDSAVYLCASSWTGAGNTLYFGEGSRLIVV.